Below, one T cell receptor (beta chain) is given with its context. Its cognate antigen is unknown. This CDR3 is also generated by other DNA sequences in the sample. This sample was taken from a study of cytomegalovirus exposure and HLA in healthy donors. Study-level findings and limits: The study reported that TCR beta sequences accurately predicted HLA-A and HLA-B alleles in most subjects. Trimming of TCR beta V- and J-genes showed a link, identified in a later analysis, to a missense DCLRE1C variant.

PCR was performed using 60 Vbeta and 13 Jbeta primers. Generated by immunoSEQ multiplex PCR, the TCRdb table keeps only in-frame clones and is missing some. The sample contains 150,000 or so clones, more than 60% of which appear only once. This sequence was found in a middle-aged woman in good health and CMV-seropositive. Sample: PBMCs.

The CDR3 is CASSSRQGYQPQHF. CDR3 in DNA: TGTGCCAGCAGCTCCCGACAGGGCTATCAGCCCCAGCATTTT. This chain links TRBV6-5 with TRBJ1-5; TRBD1 matches 7 bases. The CDR3 extends over 14 amino acids. Germline lookup yields CDR1 MNHEY and CDR2 SVGAGI. The J segment lost 5 bases and the V segment lost 6 bases, leaving 7 bases of the junction unmatched.